This T cell receptor beta chain was observed in a study of CD8 T cells in ankylosing spondylitis. V gave up 2 bases and J gave up 4 bases, with 12 bases separating them. Germline loops: CDR1 SGHRS, CDR2 YFSETQ. This CDR3 contains 14 residues. TCRdb used MiXCR to reprocess the 5' RACE reads, holding one entry per CDR3 protein. The sample lists 150,000 to 200,000 distinct CDR3 sequences, about 17% occurring once. The sample was blood, either unsorted or a sorted T cell fraction (not recorded which). The chain links TRBV5-1 to TRBJ1-2, with a possible D match to TRBD1 (6 bases). This TCR was recovered from a male donor with ankylosing spondylitis or in good health (not recorded which). Written as DNA, the CDR3 is TGCGCCAGCAGCTTTTCAGGGGTTGGCTATGGCTACACCTTC. As protein: CASSFSGVGYGYTF. Using reference TRBV5-1 and TRBJ1-2 for the parts outside the CDR3, the full variable domain is KAGVTQTPRYLIKTRGQQVTLSCSPISGHRSVSWYQQTPGQGLQFLFEYFSETQRNKGNFPGRFSGRQFSNSRSEMNVSTLELGDSALYLCASSFSGVGYGYTFGSGTRLTVV.